This T cell receptor beta chain was captured by sequencing in a study of T cell responses to AZD1222 COVID-19 vaccine. General study points: Repertoires in all cases were sampled only once the peak T cell response had passed. It should be noted that donors were predominantly white British and more often female, and clonal diversity was possibly underestimated.

Second-dose intervals of approximately 4 or approximately 12 weeks were pooled. Details on this clone: Antigen: not known.

Measured with immunoSEQ multiplex PCR; TCRdb has only the in-frame clones, and not every one. In the table there are 150,000 to 200,000 clones, approximately 86% of which are singletons. V gave up 1 base and J gave up 10 bases; unmatched junction bases: 1. The CDR3 loop spans 13 amino acids. Germline-derived CDR1 and CDR2 are MNHNS and SASEGT. This TCR derives from an adult who received the AZD1222 COVID-19 vaccine. Source: peripheral blood, taken 28 days after the second AZD1222 dose. The chain carries TRBV6-1 and TRBJ1-6; 7 bases line up with TRBD1. The CDR3 protein is CASSEGTGSPLHF. Here the CDR3 DNA reads TGTGCCAGCAGTGAAGGGACAGGCTCACCCCTCCACTTT.